This T cell receptor beta chain originates from a study of T cell clonotyping in hematopoietic cell transplantation. Study-level findings and limits: Broader posttransplant TCR repertoire diversity was predicted by graft donor and pretransplant recipient Inverse Simpson Index values. At the given depth, recipient repertoires were over 95% de novo clonotypes.

The repertoire was sequenced with immunoSEQ multiplex PCR; TCRdb's copy has only in-frame clones and lacks some. The repertoire holds 12,000 to 15,000 clones, with about 98% as singletons. With respect to this clone: Its antigen is as yet unknown.

The CDR3 length is 15 residues. Looked up from germline, CDR1 is MNHEY and CDR2 is SVGAGI. V was shortened by 0 bases and J by 5 bases, with 10 bases between the two germline ends. The sequencing used peripheral blood mononuclear cells, collected 30 days after allogeneic stem cell transplant. The J gene is TRBJ2-2, the V gene TRBV6-5; tentative D call: TRBD2 (5 bases). The TCR comes from a female patient aged 45-60 years who had an allogeneic stem cell transplant from an unrelated donor, so T cells may come from the graft donor. Some clones in this sample may be carry-over from other donors' samples. The CDR3 here is CASSYSRGRTGELFF. The DNA for the CDR3 is TGTGCCAGCAGTTACTCGAGAGGGCGGACCGGGGAGCTGTTTTTT.